The rows below give T cell receptor beta chains drawn from one sample of a study of blood T cell repertoires in COVID-19. The method was immunoSEQ multiplex PCR; TCRdb's version includes in-frame clones alone and lacks a portion of them. The sample holds about 62,000 clones; over 75% are singletons and the top ten take 18%. The sequencing sample was made of peripheral blood. The receptors derive from a woman aged 55-70 years with COVID-19, enrolled during active disease. CDR3s include the opening cysteine and the closing phenylalanine or tryptophan. Fields, in order: clone size, J gene, V gene, D gene, CDR3 DNA, CDR3 protein. D genes are given only for firm matches. Clone size is given for some rows only: seen once, a few or many times, or a class if the clone is expanded.

>-|TRBJ2-5|TRBV10-3|-
TGTGCCATCAGTGGTAATAAAGAGACCCAGTACTTC
CAISGNKETQYF
>once|TRBJ1-1|TRBV25-1|TRBD1
TGTGCCAGCAGTGACGACAGGGTGAGGGCTGAAGCTTTCTTT
CASSDDRVRAEAFF
>-|TRBJ2-2|TRBV2|-
TGTGCCAGCGGAACGGGGTACGGGGAGCTGTTTTTT
CASGTGYGELFF
>-|TRBJ2-7|TRBV6-2/TRBV6-3|-
TGTGCCAGCAGTTACTCGAATCCCCTCCGGGACTTCCGAGAGTACGAGCAGTACTTC
CASSYSNPLRDFREYEQYF
>-|TRBJ2-1|TRBV24-1|TRBD2
TGTGCCACCAGTGATGCGGGAGTTATGTACAATGAGCAGTTCTTC
CATSDAGVMYNEQFF
>-|TRBJ2-2|TRBV9|TRBD1
TGTGCCAGCAGCCCAGAGGGCAGGGGGAGCGGCGGGGAGCTGTTTTTT
CASSPEGRGSGGELFF
>-|TRBJ1-6|TRBV6-2/TRBV6-3|TRBD1
TGTGCCAGCAGTTCTCCGACAGGGGTCTCCTATAATTCACCCCTCCACTTT
CASSSPTGVSYNSPLHF
>few|TRBJ1-2|TRBV4-3|-
TGCGCCAGCAGCCAAGATATGGAGTTGGTGGATGGCTACACCTTC
CASSQDMELVDGYTF
>-|TRBJ1-5|TRBV30|TRBD1
TGTGCCTGGAGCCACCGGGGGACAGGTAATCAGCCCCAGCATTTT
CAWSHRGTGNQPQHF
>-|TRBJ1-2|TRBV6-5|TRBD1
TGTGCCAGCAGTTATAGCAGGGGGCTCTATGGCTACACCTTC
CASSYSRGLYGYTF
>-|TRBJ2-7|TRBV2|TRBD2
TGTGCCAGCAGCCCCTTTAGCGGGTCATACGAGCAGTACTTC
CASSPFSGSYEQYF
>-|TRBJ2-7|TRBV7-6|TRBD2
TGTGCCAGCAGCTTGGGACTAGCGGGAGGGGATTACGAGCAGTACTTC
CASSLGLAGGDYEQYF
>-|TRBJ1-2|TRBV9|-
TGTGCCAGCAGCGCCGTCTCGAACTATGGCTACACCTTC
CASSAVSNYGYTF
>-|TRBJ2-7|TRBV30|-
TGTGCCTGGAGTGTACTGGTCCTCGGTGAGCAGTACTTC
CAWSVLVLGEQYF
>-|TRBJ2-7|TRBV5-1|TRBD1
TGCGCCAGCAGTTACGACGGGACAGGTCTATACGAGCAGTACTTC
CASSYDGTGLYEQYF
>once|TRBJ1-2|TRBV7-2|-
TGTGCCAGCAGCTTAGATTACAGCCAAGAGGGCTACACCTTC
CASSLDYSQEGYTF
>-|TRBJ2-7|TRBV14|-
TGTGCCAGCAGCCAAGGGGTACGGGACACCTACGAGCAGTACTTC
CASSQGVRDTYEQYF
>-|TRBJ1-1|TRBV19|-
TGTGCCAGTAGTATAGACCGTGGAGGAGGTCGGCTCATCTTT
CASSIDRGGGRLIF
>-|TRBJ2-1|TRBV9|TRBD2
TGTGCCAGCAGCGTAGTATCCCGCGGGGCTAGCGGGAGGAATGAGCAGTTCTTC
CASSVVSRGASGRNEQFF
>-|TRBJ1-2|TRBV11-3|-
TGTGCCAGCAGCTTAGCTGGGCGTGGCTACACCTTC
CASSLAGRGYTF
>-|TRBJ2-7|TRBV10-3|-
TGTGCCATCAGTGAATCCGGGAACTCCTACGAGCAGTACTTC
CAISESGNSYEQYF
>once|TRBJ2-2|TRBV6-5|-
TGTGCCAGCAGACGACTAGAAGCCGGGGAGCTGTTTTTT
CASRRLEAGELFF
>few|TRBJ2-3|TRBV24-1|TRBD1
TGTGCCACCAGCAGACAGGGGGCTGGAGATACGCAGTATTTT
CATSRQGAGDTQYF
>-|TRBJ2-7|TRBV5-1|TRBD1
TGCGCCAGCAGCTTGGCAGGGGGCGACGAGCAGTACTTC
CASSLAGGDEQYF
>-|TRBJ2-5|TRBV30|TRBD2
TGTGCCTGGAGTCCCGGGACTAGCGGACAAGAGACCCAGTACTTC
CAWSPGTSGQETQYF
>-|TRBJ1-5|TRBV11-3|-
TGTGCCAGCAGCTTAGTCAGTGATCAGCCCCAGCATTTT
CASSLVSDQPQHF
>once|TRBJ2-7|TRBV11-3|-
TGTGCCAGCAGCGGGGGCGGCTCCTACGAGCAGTACTTC
CASSGGGSYEQYF
>-|TRBJ2-3|TRBV3-1/TRBV3-2|TRBD2
TGTGCCAGCAGCCAGGCGGGAGAGCGAGATACGCAGTATTTT
CASSQAGERDTQYF
>-|TRBJ1-1|TRBV5-1|-
TGCGCCAGCAGCTCCCAGATGAACACTGAAGCTTTCTTT
CASSSQMNTEAFF
>-|TRBJ1-5|TRBV6-1|-
TGTGCCAGCAGTGAAGGGGCGAATAATCAGCCCCAGCATTTT
CASSEGANNQPQHF
>-|TRBJ1-1|TRBV30|-
TGTGCCTGGAGTGTATATACCTCGCGCACTGAAGCTTTCTTT
CAWSVYTSRTEAFF
>-|TRBJ2-7|TRBV24-1|TRBD2
TGTGCCACCAGTGAGTCCGGACTAGCGGGAGCCTCCTACGAGCAGTACTTC
CATSESGLAGASYEQYF
>once|TRBJ1-1|TRBV5-1|-
TGCGCCAGCAGTTTCTCTCAGTCGGAAGCTTTCTTT
CASSFSQSEAFF
>-|TRBJ1-2|TRBV5-8|TRBD1
TGTGCCAGCAGGCCGGACAGGGGTAGCTATGGCTACACCTTC
CASRPDRGSYGYTF
>few|TRBJ2-7|TRBV12-3/TRBV12-4|-
TGTGCCAGCAGTCCACATCCCTCCGAGCAGTACTTC
CASSPHPSEQYF
>-|TRBJ2-3|TRBV3-1/TRBV3-2|TRBD2
TGTGCCAGCAGCCCGGGACTAGGCACAGATACGCAGTATTTT
CASSPGLGTDTQYF
>-|TRBJ1-4|TRBV7-2|-
TGTGCCAGCAGCTTACCCCGGGCGGGGGGTGGCGAAAAACTGTTTTTT
CASSLPRAGGGEKLFF
>-|TRBJ1-5|TRBV6-2/TRBV6-3|-
TGTGCCAGCAGTTACTTCGGTCAGCCCCAGCATTTT
CASSYFGQPQHF
>-|TRBJ1-5|TRBV28|TRBD1
TGTGCCAGCATCACCCCGGGGGGGACAGGGTCCTATCGGCAGCCCCAGCATTTT
CASITPGGTGSYRQPQHF
>-|TRBJ2-3|TRBV11-2|TRBD1
TGTGCCAGCAGCTTAACAGGGGACGCAGATACGCAGTATTTT
CASSLTGDADTQYF
>-|TRBJ2-2|TRBV12-5|-
TGTGCTAGTGGTTTGAACACCACGGGCAGGGGTTACCCCGGGGAGCTGTTTTTT
CASGLNTTGRGYPGELFF
>-|TRBJ1-5|TRBV27|-
TGTGCCAGCAGCCCCGGGGGGAGCAATCAGCCCCAGCATTTT
CASSPGGSNQPQHF
>-|TRBJ1-2|TRBV19|-
TGTGCCAGTAGTATGCCCAGAGGGAGGGGACGGGGCTACACCTTC
CASSMPRGRGRGYTF
>-|TRBJ2-7|TRBV6-2/TRBV6-3|TRBD1
TGTGCCAGCACCCCAAGGGTAGGGGGCGACGAGCAGTACTTC
CASTPRVGGDEQYF
>once|TRBJ2-7|TRBV21-1|-
TGTGCCAGCAGCACATCAAGCGGGAGGAGCCACGAGCAGTACTTC
CASSTSSGRSHEQYF
>once|TRBJ1-3|TRBV15|-
TGTGCCACCAGCAGAGATCGCCCCGGGGGGGCTGGAAACACCATATATTTT
CATSRDRPGGAGNTIYF
>-|TRBJ2-3|TRBV15|TRBD2
TGTGCCACCAGCAGAGAGCTAGCGGGAGTATCCGATACGCAGTATTTT
CATSRELAGVSDTQYF
>-|TRBJ2-7|TRBV19|-
TGTGCCAGTAGTTCCGGACAGAAACCCTACTTC
CASSSGQKPYF
>-|TRBJ2-7|TRBV4-1|TRBD2
TGCGCCAGCAGCCTGACTAGCGGGTCCTACGAGCAGTACTTC
CASSLTSGSYEQYF
>-|TRBJ2-2|TRBV3-1/TRBV3-2|TRBD2
TGTGCCAGCAGCCAATCCCTAGCGGATACCGGGGAGCTGTTTTTT
CASSQSLADTGELFF
>few|TRBJ2-7|TRBV29-1|-
TGCAGCGTCACCTATGTGAGCTACGAGCAGTACTTC
CSVTYVSYEQYF
>-|TRBJ1-2|TRBV2|TRBD1
TGTGCCAGCAGATCATCCGTGGGACAGCGATTAAACTATGGCTACACCTTC
CASRSSVGQRLNYGYTF
>-|TRBJ2-4|TRBV12-3/TRBV12-4|TRBD1
TGTGCCAGCACCATCGGACAGGCTAGCATTCAGTACTTC
CASTIGQASIQYF
>-|TRBJ2-4|TRBV10-1|TRBD2
TGCGCCCGCAGTGGACCGTACCAGGAAATAGCGGGAGGGGGTGGGGCCAAAAACATTCAGTACTTC
CARSGPYQEIAGGGGAKNIQYF